The next 24 T cell receptor beta chains were all read from a single sample in a study of graft-versus-host responses after intestinal transplantation. What these receptors recognize is not known. Here immunoSEQ multiplex PCR was the method, and the copy in TCRdb shows in-frame clones only, minus some. The table lists about 71,000 clones, about 90% of them singletons, with about 1.3% in the top ten. Sequenced here: unstimulated CD8+ T cells sorted from spleen or lymph node cells, sampled before intestinal transplant. These receptors were collected from a human donor who received an intestinal transplant.

V usage is TRBV10-3 and J usage is TRBJ1-5; D is perhaps TRBD1 (6 bases). The V and J ends lost 2 bases and 1 base respectively, with 6 bases between them. The CDR3 is made up of 14 amino acids. Germline V gives CDR1 ENHRY, CDR2 SYGVKD. The CDR3 loop reads CAISEGQSNQPQHF. The CDR3 DNA reads as TGTGCCATCAGTGAGGGACAGAGCAATCAGCCCCAGCATTTT.

This chain connects TRBV2 to TRBJ2-5; 11 bases line up with TRBD2. The CDR3 is made up of 16 amino acids. Losses at the gene ends were 6 bases for V and 2 bases for J; bases not matched to a gene: 8. From germline, CDR1 is SNHLY and CDR2 FYNNEI. CDR3 in DNA: TGTGCCAGCAGGATTACTAGCGGGGGACCTCAAGAGACCCAGTACTTC. Amino acids: CASRITSGGPQETQYF.

V and J are TRBV19 and TRBJ2-7; 8 nucleotides match TRBD1. This CDR3 has 14 residues. The trim removed 4 bases at V and 2 bases at J, leaving 4 bases unmatched. Germline loops: CDR1 LNHDA, CDR2 SQIVND (reference sequence). CDR3 residues: CASSTGTGPYEQYF. The CDR3 coding sequence is TGTGCCAGTAGTACGGGGACAGGACCCTACGAGCAGTACTTC.

The genes are TRBV5-1 and TRBJ1-1; unclear D gene. CDR3 size: 13 residues. V was cut by 0 bases and J by 1 base, with 4 bases left in between. The germline V gene has CDR1 SGHRS and CDR2 YFSETQ. As DNA, the CDR3 is TGCGCCAGCAGCTTGGCAAAGAACACTGAAGCTTTCTTT. Amino acid sequence: CASSLAKNTEAFF.

V usage is TRBV7-8 and J usage is TRBJ1-2; tentative D call: TRBD1 (6 bases). CDR3 length: 13 amino acids. Germline loops: CDR1 SGHVS, CDR2 FQNEAQ. V dropped 1 base and J dropped 8 bases, with 11 bases sitting between them. The CDR3 bases are TGTGCCAGCAGCTTAGGGACAGCAGAAGGCTACACCTTC. Translation gives CASSLGTAEGYTF.

The chain recombines TRBV4-2 with TRBJ1-5, with D possibly matching TRBD1 (5 bases). This CDR3 is 18 amino acids long. V was trimmed by 0 bases and J by 0 bases, leaving 15 bases between them. The germline gives CDR1 LGHNA, CDR2 YNFKEQ. The CDR3 sequence is CASSQDPGQGSSNQPQHF. In DNA, the CDR3 is TGTGCCAGCAGCCAAGACCCCGGGCAGGGAAGTAGCAATCAGCCCCAGCATTTT.

J is TRBJ1-1 and V is TRBV6-1, with 12 bases aligning to TRBD1. The CDR3 is 15 amino acids. From germline, CDR1 is MNHNS and CDR2 SASEGT. The trim removed 4 bases at V and 5 bases at J, leaving 5 bases unmatched. The CDR3: CASSGDRGHRTEAFF. The CDR3 DNA is TGTGCCAGCAGTGGGGACAGGGGGCATAGGACTGAAGCTTTCTTT.

The chain employs TRBV6-5 and TRBJ2-7; 7 bases fit TRBD1. This CDR3 spans 14 amino acids. The germline gives CDR1 MNHEY, CDR2 SVGAGI. Losses at the gene ends were 5 bases for V and 1 base for J; bases not matched to a gene: 5. CDR3 DNA: TGTGCCAGCAGTGCCGGGACAGCATCCTACGAGCAGTACTTC. It yields the protein CASSAGTASYEQYF.

This chain joins TRBV5-1 and TRBJ2-7, with 9 bases matching TRBD1. Germline values: CDR1 SGHRS, CDR2 YFSETQ. The CDR3 contains 17 residues. V lost 1 base, J lost 4 bases, and 12 bases stayed unmatched. The CDR3, as DNA: TGCGCCAGCAGCTTGCCCACCGGGGGACAGGGAACGTACGAGCAGTACTTC. Protein product: CASSLPTGGQGTYEQYF.

The V gene is TRBV9, the J gene TRBJ2-3, with 10 positions matching TRBD2. The CDR3 totals 15 residues. The J segment lost 3 bases and the V segment lost 4 bases, leaving 5 bases of the junction unmatched. Germline CDR1 and CDR2: SGDLS and YYNGEE. Here the CDR3 reads CASSLSGGGTDTQYF. The CDR3 nucleotides read TGTGCCAGCAGCCTGAGCGGGGGGGGAACAGATACGCAGTATTTT.

In DNA form, the CDR3 reads TGTGCCAGCAGCTATTTGACTGCCTCCTACAATGAGCAGTTCTTC. Translated, it gives CASSYLTASYNEQFF. The chain combines TRBV13 with TRBJ2-1; D not certain. This CDR3 has 15 amino acids. Germline loops: CDR1 PRHDT, CDR2 FYEKMQ (reference sequence). Trimming stripped 4 bases from V and 0 bases from J, with 10 bases between.

The chain carries TRBV19 and TRBJ1-2, with 8 bases lining up with TRBD1. There are 12 residues in the CDR3. Germline CDR1 and CDR2: LNHDA and SQIVND (reference sequence). Trimming at V came to 6 bases and at J to 8 bases, leaving 5 bases not matched to a gene. The CDR3 protein is CASSPGTGGYTF. CDR3 DNA: TGTGCCAGTAGCCCCGGGACAGGCGGCTACACCTTC.

The chain links TRBV2 to TRBJ1-5, with D perhaps matching TRBD1 (6 bases). The V end was cut by 7 bases, the J end by 4 bases, with 14 bases between. This CDR3 is built from 14 residues. The V gene's germline CDR1 is SNHLY and CDR2 FYNNEI. The CDR3: CASNPDSGNQPQHF. The CDR3 bases are TGTGCCAGCAACCCGGACAGTGGAAATCAGCCCCAGCATTTT.

V gene TRBV29-1 combines with J gene TRBJ1-1; possible D gene TRBD1, 5 bases. The germline V gene has CDR1 SQVTM and CDR2 ANQGSEA. The CDR3 has 13 residues. V lost 5 bases and J 5 bases, leaving 15 bases between the germline ends. The CDR3 coding sequence is TGCAGCGTTCCGGTGGGGGGTGAGACTGAAGCTTTCTTT. Translating it yields CSVPVGGETEAFF.

The chain recombines TRBV9 with TRBJ2-2, with D tentatively TRBD1 (5 bases). Germline V lookup: CDR1 SGDLS, CDR2 YYNGEE. The CDR3 runs 14 residues. V was cut by 3 bases and J by 4 bases, with 10 bases left in between. The CDR3 loop is CASSGGSPTGELFF. CDR3 nucleotide sequence: TGTGCCAGCAGCGGGGGCAGCCCCACCGGGGAGCTGTTTTTT.

This chain links TRBV5-6 with TRBJ1-1; 10 bases agree with TRBD1. The CDR3 is made up of 13 amino acids. Trimming took 4 bases from V and 8 from J; bases not matched to a gene: 5. Germline V CDR1 and CDR2: SGHDT, YYEEEE. The CDR3 DNA reads as TGTGCCAGCAGCGGGGAGACAGGGGGCGAAGCTTTCTTT. This sequence encodes CASSGETGGEAFF.

V usage is TRBV7-3 and J usage is TRBJ2-7; TRBD2 might be the D (6 bases). Germline CDR1 SGHTA, CDR2 FQGTGA. V was trimmed by 2 bases and J by 5 bases, leaving 13 bases between them. The CDR3 totals 14 residues. The chain's CDR3 is CASSLLGGRDEQYF. The DNA of the CDR3 is TGTGCCAGCAGCTTACTCGGGGGTCGGGACGAGCAGTACTTC.

The chain has TRBV9 and TRBJ2-5, with 8 positions matching TRBD1. CDR1 and CDR2 from the germline V gene are SGDLS and YYNGEE. This CDR3 contains 16 residues. Trimming cost V 3 bases and J 5 bases; bases outside gene matches: 12. The CDR3 bases are TGTGCCAGCAGCGGGCGACAGGGGTACGTGAAGGAGACCCAGTACTTC. It yields the protein CASSGRQGYVKETQYF. The full variable domain, its missing parts supplied by reference TRBV9 and TRBJ2-5, is DSGVTQTPKHLITATGQRVTLRCSPRSGDLSVYWYQQSLDQGLQFLIQYYNGEERAKGNILERFSAQQFPDLHSELNLSSLELGDSALYFCASSGRQGYVKETQYFGPGTRLLVL.

This chain links TRBV27 with TRBJ2-5; TRBD2 matches 7 bases. The V and J ends lost 2 bases and 5 bases, in that order; junction bases with no gene match: 8. Germline-derived CDR1 and CDR2 are MNHEY and SMNVEV (reference sequence). The CDR3 loop spans 15 amino acids. CDR3 DNA sequence: TGTGCCAGCAGTTTAGCAGGACTAGTTTGGGAGACCCAGTACTTC. The encoded protein is CASSLAGLVWETQYF.

The gene calls are TRBV13 and TRBJ1-2; D gene uncertain. V was trimmed by 5 bases and J by 6 bases, leaving 7 bases between them. This CDR3 has 11 amino acids. Germline V gene sequence: CDR1 PRHDT, CDR2 FYEKMQ (reference sequence). The CDR3 is CASSRDHGYTF. CDR3 coding DNA: TGTGCCAGCAGCCGGGATCATGGCTACACCTTC.

The V call is TRBV7-9, the J call TRBJ1-2, with unresolved D. The germline V and J ends were trimmed by 5 bases and 5 bases, with 12 bases remaining between them. This CDR3 is 13 amino acids long. CDR1 and CDR2 from the germline V gene are SEHNR and FQNEAQ (reference sequence). Here the CDR3 reads CASSQDITYGYTF. The DNA for the CDR3 is TGTGCCAGCAGCCAAGACATAACATATGGCTACACCTTC.

The chain is built from TRBV5-1 and TRBJ2-7; 11 bases are shared with TRBD2. J was trimmed by 3 bases and V by 4 bases; bases with no gene match: 3. The CDR3 consists of 14 residues. Germline V gene lookup returns CDR1 SGHRS and CDR2 YFSETQ. The CDR3 DNA reads as TGCGCCAGCAGCGGAACTAGCGGGGGCTACGAGCAGTACTTC. This codes for CASSGTSGGYEQYF. Using reference TRBV5-1 and TRBJ2-7 for the parts outside the CDR3, the full variable domain is KAGVTQTPRYLIKTRGQQVTLSCSPISGHRSVSWYQQTPGQGLQFLFEYFSETQRNKGNFPGRFSGRQFSNSRSEMNVSTLELGDSALYLCASSGTSGGYEQYFGPGTRLTVT.

V gene TRBV29-1 combines with J gene TRBJ1-2, with D tentatively TRBD1 (6 bases). The V gene lost 0 bases and the J gene lost 10 bases, with 15 bases spanning the gap. Per the germline V gene, CDR1 is SQVTM and CDR2 is ANQGSEA. The CDR3 is 13 residues long. The CDR3 DNA reads TGCAGCGTTGAAGACCCACAGGGATGGGCCTACACCTTC. The encoded protein is CSVEDPQGWAYTF.

The chain employs TRBV7-6 and TRBJ1-1, with 9 bases that match TRBD1. The V gene's germline CDR1 is SGHVS and CDR2 FNYEAQ. J lost 4 bases, V lost 5 bases, and 14 bases had no gene match. The CDR3 spans 17 residues. CDR3 loop: CASSLSTGGLGGTEAFF. Here the CDR3 DNA reads TGTGCCAGCAGCCTTTCCACAGGGGGCCTTGGGGGCACTGAAGCTTTCTTT.